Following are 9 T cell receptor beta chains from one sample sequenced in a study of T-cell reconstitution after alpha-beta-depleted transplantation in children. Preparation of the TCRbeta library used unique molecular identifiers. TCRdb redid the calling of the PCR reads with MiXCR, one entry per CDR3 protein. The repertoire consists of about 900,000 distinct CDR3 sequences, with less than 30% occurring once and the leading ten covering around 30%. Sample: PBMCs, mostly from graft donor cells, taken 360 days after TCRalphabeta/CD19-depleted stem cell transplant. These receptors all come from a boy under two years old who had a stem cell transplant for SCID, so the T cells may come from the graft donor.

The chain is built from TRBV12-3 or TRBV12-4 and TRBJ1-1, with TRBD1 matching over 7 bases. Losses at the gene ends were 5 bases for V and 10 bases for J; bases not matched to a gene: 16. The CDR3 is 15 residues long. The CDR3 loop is CASSPTALRQGGAFF. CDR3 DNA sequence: TGTGCCAGCAGTCCGACGGCTCTACGTCAGGGGGGAGCTTTCTTT.

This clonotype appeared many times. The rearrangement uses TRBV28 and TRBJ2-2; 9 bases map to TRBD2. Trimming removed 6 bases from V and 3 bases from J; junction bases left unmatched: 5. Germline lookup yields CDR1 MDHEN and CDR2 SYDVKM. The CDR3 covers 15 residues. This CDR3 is CASRVAGGHTGELFF. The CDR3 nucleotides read TGTGCCAGCAGAGTCGCGGGGGGGCACACCGGGGAGCTGTTTTTT.

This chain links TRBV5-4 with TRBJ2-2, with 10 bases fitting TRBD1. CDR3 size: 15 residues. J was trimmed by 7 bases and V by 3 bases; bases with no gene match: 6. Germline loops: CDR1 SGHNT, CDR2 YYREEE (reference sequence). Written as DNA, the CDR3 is TGTGCCAGCAGCTACTCCGGGACAGGGGTCGGGGAGCTGTTTTTT. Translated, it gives CASSYSGTGVGELFF.

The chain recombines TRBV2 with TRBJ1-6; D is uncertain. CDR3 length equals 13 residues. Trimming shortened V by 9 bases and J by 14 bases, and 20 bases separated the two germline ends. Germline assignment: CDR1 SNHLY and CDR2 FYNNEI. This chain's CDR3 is CASAKGSPRSLHF. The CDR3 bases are TGTGCCAGTGCCAAGGGCAGTCCCAGGTCCCTCCACTTT.

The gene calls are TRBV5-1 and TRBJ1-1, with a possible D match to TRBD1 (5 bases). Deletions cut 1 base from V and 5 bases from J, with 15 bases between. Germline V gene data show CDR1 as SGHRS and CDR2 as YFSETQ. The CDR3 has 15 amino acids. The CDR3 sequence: CASSLTAGRVTEAFF. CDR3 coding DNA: TGCGCCAGCAGCTTGACTGCAGGGCGGGTTACTGAAGCTTTCTTT.

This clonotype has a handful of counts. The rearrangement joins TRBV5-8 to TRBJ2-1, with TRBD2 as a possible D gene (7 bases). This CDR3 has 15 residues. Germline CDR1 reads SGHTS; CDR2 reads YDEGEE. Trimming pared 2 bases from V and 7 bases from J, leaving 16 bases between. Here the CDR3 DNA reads TGTGCCAGCAGCTTAGGGGGGGCACTTACGAATGAGCAGTTCTTC. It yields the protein CASSLGGALTNEQFF. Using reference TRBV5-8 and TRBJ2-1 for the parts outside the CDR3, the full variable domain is EAGVTQSPTHLIKTRGQQATLRCSPISGHTSVYWYQQALGLGLQFLLWYDEGEERNRGNFPPRFSGRQFPNYSSELNVNALELEDSALYLCASSLGGALTNEQFFGPGTRLTVL.

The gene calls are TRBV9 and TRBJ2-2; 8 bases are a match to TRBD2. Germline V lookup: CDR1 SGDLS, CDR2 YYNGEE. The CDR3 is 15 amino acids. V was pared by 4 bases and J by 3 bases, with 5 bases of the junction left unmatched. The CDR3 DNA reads TGTGCCAGCAGCACCGGGACTAGTTACACCGGGGAGCTGTTTTTT. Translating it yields CASSTGTSYTGELFF.

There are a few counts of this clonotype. CDR3 protein: CASSVLVGYGYTF. The CDR3 nucleotides read TGTGCCAGCAGCGTACTGGTTGGCTATGGCTACACCTTC. The chain has TRBV9 and TRBJ1-2, with D unclear. The CDR3 is 13 residues long. The germline V gene encodes CDR1 SGDLS and CDR2 YYNGEE. V lost 1 base to trimming and J lost 4 bases, with 8 bases between them.

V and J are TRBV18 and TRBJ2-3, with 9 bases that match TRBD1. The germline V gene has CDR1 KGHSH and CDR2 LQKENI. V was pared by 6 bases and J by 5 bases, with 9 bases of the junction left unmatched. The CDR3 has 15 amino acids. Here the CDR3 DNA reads TGTGCCAGCTCGCGAACCGGGACAGGGATAGATACGCAGTATTTT. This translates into CASSRTGTGIDTQYF.